The clone carrying this TCR beta chain was seen repeatedly, ten times or more. These data belong to a study of T cells of healthy individuals. TCRdb reprocessed the 5' RACE reads via MiXCR and lists one record per CDR3 protein. The sample carries about 63,000 distinct CDR3 sequences, roughly 15% recorded once. Trimming left V 6 bases short and J 3 bases short, with 15 bases between. From germline, CDR1 is SGHRS and CDR2 YFSETQ. This CDR3 spans 14 amino acids. The chain carries TRBV5-1 and TRBJ1-1; unclear D gene. The sequence came from a human donor in good health. The CDR3, as DNA: TGCGCCAGCATGGGCTCCCCGCAGGACACTGAAGCTTTCTTT. Amino acids: CASMGSPQDTEAFF.